The 7 T cell receptor beta chains presented below share a single source sample, sequenced in a study of T-cell memory formation after mild COVID-19. TCRdb processed the 5' RACE reads anew with MiXCR; each CDR3 protein has one entry. The sample shows 400,000 to 450,000 distinct CDR3 sequences, about a sixth of them seen only once. The specimen was PBMCs or a T cell subset sorted from them (not recorded which). These TCRs come from a man aged 18 to 35 who had mild COVID-19 (a few samples of this study predate the infection). Cell type and time point are not known.

The chain uses TRBV20-1 and TRBJ1-4, with D possibly being TRBD1 (6 bases). The CDR3 is 11 amino acids. V lost 7 bases to trimming and J lost 8 bases, with 11 bases between them. CDR1 is DFQATT, CDR2 SNEGSKA, per germline (reference sequence). The CDR3, as DNA: TGCAGTGTCAGGGGAGTCGAAAAACTGTTTTTT. Amino acid sequence: CSVRGVEKLFF.

The J gene is TRBJ2-3, the V gene TRBV6-4, with TRBD2 matching 15 bases. V shed 0 bases, J shed 6 bases, and the junction held 1 base outside the gene matches. This CDR3 has 16 residues. CDR1 and CDR2 from the germline V gene are MRHNA and SNTAGT. CDR3 DNA sequence: TGTGCCAGCAGTGACTCCGGGACTAGCGGGGGGGATACGCAGTATTTT. This sequence encodes CASSDSGTSGGDTQYF.

In this sample, this clonotype turned up a few times. This chain uses TRBV4-3 with TRBJ1-4; TRBD1 matches at 9 bases. With 3 bases clipped from V and 6 bases from J, the junction kept 5 bases outside the gene matches. Germline values: CDR1 LGHNA, CDR2 YSLEER. The CDR3 consists of 15 residues. The CDR3 DNA is TGCGCCAGCAGCCAGACGGGACAGGGCTATGAAAAACTGTTTTTT. As protein: CASSQTGQGYEKLFF.

J is TRBJ1-2 and V is TRBV12-3 or TRBV12-4; TRBD1 matches 8 bases. CDR3 length equals 14 residues. V was clipped by 4 bases and J by 3 bases; unmatched bases: 4. CDR3 in amino acids: CASSSDRVDYGYTF. The CDR3 nucleotides read TGTGCCAGCAGTTCGGACAGGGTAGACTATGGCTACACCTTC.

The genes are TRBV5-1 and TRBJ1-2; TRBD1 might be the D (6 bases). Germline V CDR1 and CDR2: SGHRS, YFSETQ. Trimming took 1 base from V and 4 from J, leaving 14 bases between them. The CDR3 extends over 15 amino acids. In DNA, the CDR3 is TGCGCCAGCAGCTTGACTTTTGGACAGTTCTATGGCTACACCTTC. Residues: CASSLTFGQFYGYTF.

This clonotype was detected only a few times. The chain carries TRBV5-1 and TRBJ2-2; 9 bases agree with TRBD2. Germline V CDR1 and CDR2: SGHRS, YFSETQ. The J segment lost 5 bases and the V segment lost 1 base, leaving 9 bases of the junction unmatched. This CDR3 has 17 residues. The CDR3 DNA reads TGCGCCAGCAGCTTGTTCGCAGCGGGGGGATTTACCGGGGAGCTGTTTTTT. The encoded protein is CASSLFAAGGFTGELFF.

V is TRBV5-6 and J is TRBJ2-7; 9 positions agree with TRBD1. This CDR3 has 17 residues. Germline V lookup: CDR1 SGHDT, CDR2 YYEEEE. Trimming took 4 bases from V and 0 from J; bases not matched to a gene: 11. CDR3 in amino acids: CASSAVGQGPDSYEQYV. The CDR3 DNA reads as TGTGCCAGCAGCGCCGTGGGACAGGGCCCCGACTCCTACGAGCAGTACGTC.